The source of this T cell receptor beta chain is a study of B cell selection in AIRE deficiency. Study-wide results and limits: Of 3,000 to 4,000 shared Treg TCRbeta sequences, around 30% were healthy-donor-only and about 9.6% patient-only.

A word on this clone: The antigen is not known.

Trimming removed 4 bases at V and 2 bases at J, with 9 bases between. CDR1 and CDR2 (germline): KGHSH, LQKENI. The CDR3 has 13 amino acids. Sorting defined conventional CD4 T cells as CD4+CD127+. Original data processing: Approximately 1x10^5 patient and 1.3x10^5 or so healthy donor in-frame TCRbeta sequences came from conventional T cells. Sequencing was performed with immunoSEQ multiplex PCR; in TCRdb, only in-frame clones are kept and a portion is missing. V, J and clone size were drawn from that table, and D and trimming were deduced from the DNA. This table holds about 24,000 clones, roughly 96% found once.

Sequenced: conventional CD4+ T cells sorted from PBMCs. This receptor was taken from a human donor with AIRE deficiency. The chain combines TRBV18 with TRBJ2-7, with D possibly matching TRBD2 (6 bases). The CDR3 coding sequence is TGTGCCAGCTCACGGGACTCGCCCTACGAGCAGTACTTC. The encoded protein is CASSRDSPYEQYF.